Below are 30 T cell receptor beta chains sequenced from a single sample in a study of cytomegalovirus exposure and HLA in healthy donors. Primers: 60 Vbeta forward and 13 Jbeta reverse. This table comes from immunoSEQ multiplex PCR, and its TCRdb copy is limited to in-frame clones, with some not included. This table has more than 200,000 clones, 75% to 80% appearing once. Sequenced input: PBMCs. These receptors were obtained from a man younger than 30 in good health and CMV-seronegative.

To note about this clone: This CDR3 is also generated by other DNA sequences in the sample. The V gene is TRBV7-3, the J gene TRBJ2-2; D not resolved. Per the germline V gene, CDR1 is SGHTA and CDR2 is FQGTGA. The V end was cut by 2 bases, the J end by 7 bases, with 5 bases between. The CDR3 contains 12 residues. For the CDR3, the DNA is TGTGCCAGCAGCTTAGCCGGCGGGGAGCTGTTTTTT. It codes for CASSLAGGELFF.

For this clone: At one boundary the junction diverges from the germline segment, which might be a read error. The rearrangement joins TRBV13 to TRBJ2-7; 14 bases agree with TRBD2. Germline V CDR1 and CDR2: PRHDT, FYEKMQ (reference sequence). The CDR3 covers 19 residues. Here the CDR3 reads CASSAPGLAGDSHSNEQYF. The CDR3 nucleotides read TGTGCCAGCAGCGCCCCGGGACTAGCGGGAGACTCGCACTCCAACGAGCAGTACTTC.

The CDR3 region has the DNA TGCGCCAGCAGCTTGGGGGGGGTCAGGAACACTGAAGCTTTCTTT. Translated, it gives CASSLGGVRNTEAFF. The chain joins TRBV5-1 to TRBJ1-1, with D perhaps TRBD1 (5 bases). The germline V gene has CDR1 SGHRS and CDR2 YFSETQ. Trimming pared 0 bases from V and 1 base from J, leaving 10 bases between. CDR3 length: 15 amino acids.

In its sample, this clone was seen a few times. J is TRBJ2-1 and V is TRBV2; 7 positions match TRBD2. With 6 bases clipped from V and 0 bases from J, the junction kept 8 bases outside the gene matches. Germline assignment: CDR1 SNHLY and CDR2 FYNNEI. The CDR3 loop spans 16 amino acids. DNA for the CDR3: TGTGCCAGCAGACCCGAATGGGGGGGCTCCTACAATGAGCAGTTCTTC. Encoded protein: CASRPEWGGSYNEQFF.

This clone turned up a few times. The V call is TRBV18, the J call TRBJ1-2, with 8 bases lining up with TRBD1. CDR1 is KGHSH and CDR2 is LQKENI in the germline V gene. CDR3 length equals 16 residues. V shed 2 bases, J shed 7 bases, and the junction held 12 bases outside the gene matches. The CDR3 DNA is TGTGCCAGCTCACCAAGCCCCCAGACAGGGGTCGGTGGCTACACCTTC. Its protein is CASSPSPQTGVGGYTF.

V usage is TRBV7-9 and J usage is TRBJ2-3; no clear D gene. This CDR3 has 18 amino acids. Trimming pared 7 bases from V and 1 base from J, leaving 24 bases between. CDR1 is SEHNR, CDR2 FQNEAQ, per germline (reference sequence). The CDR3: CASTHCRGPVFCTDTQYF. CDR3 bases: TGTGCCAGCACCCACTGTCGAGGCCCCGTCTTTTGCACAGATACGCAGTATTTT.

The chain is built from TRBV5-5 and TRBJ2-7, with 7 bases matching TRBD1. The trim removed 2 bases at V and 0 bases at J, leaving 8 bases unmatched. There are 16 residues in the CDR3. Germline CDR1 reads SGHKS; CDR2 reads YYEKEE (reference sequence). CDR3 coding DNA: TGTGCCAGCAGCTTTCCCCCGGGACAGAGCTCCTACGAGCAGTACTTC. Its protein is CASSFPPGQSSYEQYF. The full variable domain, rest sourced from reference TRBV5-5 and TRBJ2-7, is DAGVTQSPTHLIKTRGQQVTLRCSPISGHKSVSWYQQVLGQGPQFIFQYYEKEERGRGNFPDRFSARQFPNYSSELNVNALLLGDSALYLCASSFPPGQSSYEQYFGPGTRLTVT.

The table lists this clone with a count of one. The chain joins TRBV13 to TRBJ1-6; D is uncertain. Germline loops: CDR1 PRHDT, CDR2 FYEKMQ (reference sequence). Trimming cost V 4 bases and J 0 bases, with 7 bases left between them. This CDR3 contains 15 residues. The CDR3 DNA sequence: TGTGCCAGCAGCTCCAGTGACTCCTATAATTCACCCCTCCACTTT. This encodes CASSSSDSYNSPLHF.

The chain combines TRBV28 with TRBJ1-2; D call uncertain. There are 15 residues in the CDR3. From germline, CDR1 is MDHEN and CDR2 SYDVKM. V was pared by 3 bases and J by 7 bases, with 18 bases between. Here the CDR3 DNA reads TGTGCCAGCAGTTTTTCCGCTGGGTTGACAATTGGCTACACCTTC. Protein sequence: CASSFSAGLTIGYTF.

V is TRBV5-1 and J is TRBJ1-4; 10 bases map to TRBD1. Germline assignment: CDR1 SGHRS and CDR2 YFSETQ. Losses at the gene ends were 0 bases for V and 5 bases for J; bases not matched to a gene: 4. CDR3 length: 16 residues. The CDR3 coding sequence is TGCGCCAGCAGCTTGGACCGGACAGGGGGAAATGAAAAACTGTTTTTT. Protein sequence: CASSLDRTGGNEKLFF.

The DNA of the CDR3 is TGCGCCAGCAGCCGCGGACTAGCGGGAGGGTCCTACGAGCAGTACTTC. Amino acids: CASSRGLAGGSYEQYF. The V call is TRBV4-3, the J call TRBJ2-7; 15 bases align to TRBD2. With V trimmed by 4 bases and J by 1 base, 2 bases remained unmatched. Germline assignment: CDR1 LGHNA and CDR2 YSLEER. The length of the CDR3 is 16 residues.

This clone occurred a few times. This chain uses TRBV6-5 with TRBJ2-7, with 8 positions matching TRBD2. CDR1 is MNHEY and CDR2 is SVGAGI in the germline V gene. The CDR3 is made up of 15 amino acids. The trim removed 0 bases at V and 7 bases at J, leaving 8 bases unmatched. CDR3 DNA: TGTGCCAGCAGTTACTCGTGGACTAGCATATGGGAGCAGTACTTC. This gives the protein CASSYSWTSIWEQYF.

The chain uses TRBV5-8 and TRBJ2-1; no clear D. The CDR3 spans 15 residues. V gave up 2 bases and J gave up 7 bases, with 16 bases separating them. Germline loops: CDR1 SGHTS, CDR2 YDEGEE. The CDR3 region has the DNA TGTGCCAGCAGCTTCCAAAAGGCATTCGGGAATGAGCAGTTCTTC. This sequence encodes CASSFQKAFGNEQFF.

The CDR3 region is CASSLDFGSLNTGELFF. The CDR3 nucleotides read TGTGCCAGCAGCTTAGATTTTGGCTCCCTGAACACCGGGGAGCTGTTTTTT. The chain employs TRBV11-3 and TRBJ2-2; D unclear. In germline, CDR1 is SGHNT, CDR2 YENEEA. This CDR3 has 17 amino acids. V lost 0 bases to trimming and J lost 1 base, with 12 bases between them.

The chain has TRBV7-2 and TRBJ2-1; 11 bases align to TRBD2. CDR3 length equals 15 residues. Germline trimming cut 7 bases from V and 6 bases from J; bases unmatched to any gene: 8. Germline lookup yields CDR1 SGHTA and CDR2 FQGNSA. Here the CDR3 reads CASTSGTSGSNEQFF. The CDR3 bases are TGTGCCAGCACAAGCGGCACTAGCGGGAGCAATGAGCAGTTCTTC. The full variable domain, in which reference TRBV7-2 and TRBJ2-1 provide the parts outside the CDR3, is GAGVSQSPSNKVTEKGKDVELRCDPISGHTALYWYRQSLGQGLEFLIYFQGNSAPDKSGLPSDRFSAERTGGSVSTLTIQRTQQEDSAVYLCASTSGTSGSNEQFFGPGTRLTVL.

The chain employs TRBV6-4 and TRBJ1-1; D uncertain. Trimming shortened V by 4 bases and J by 1 base, and 7 bases separated the two germline ends. Germline V gives CDR1 MRHNA, CDR2 SNTAGT. The CDR3 spans 13 residues. The CDR3 bases are TGTGCCAGCAGTGCCGAGCGGAACACTGAAGCTTTCTTT. This codes for CASSAERNTEAFF.

A single count supports this clone. Given the absence of the conserved phenylalanine or tryptophan at the CDR3 end, a read error is likely. The limits of the CDR3 on the DNA are not certain, so only TCRdb's listed CDR3 is given. J is TRBJ1-3 and V is TRBV7-5; no check of the table's D call, TRBD1, against the DNA was made. TRBV7-5 represents a pseudogene. Ends included, the CDR3 has 11 residues. The chain's CDR3 is CARSRDRGRVD.

This sequence joins TRBV29-1 and TRBJ2-2; D perhaps matches TRBD1 (5 bases). Germline V gene data show CDR1 as SQVTM and CDR2 as ANQGSEA. The CDR3 contains 17 residues. Between the trimmed V and J ends, which lost 3 bases and 0 bases, there was a span of 17 bases. For the CDR3, the DNA is TGCAGCGTTGACGCCCGACAGAGTGCTACGAACACCGGGGAGCTGTTTTTT. It specifies CSVDARQSATNTGELFF.

This clone was counted a single time. The CDR3 DNA reads as TGTGCCAGCAGCGGACTTACCGGGGAGCTGTTTTTT. Translation: CASSGLTGELFF. This chain links TRBV6-4 with TRBJ2-2, with D possibly TRBD2 on 5 matching bases. V was pared by 6 bases and J by 5 bases, with 7 bases between. Germline values: CDR1 MRHNA, CDR2 SNTAGT. The CDR3 length is 12 residues.

This clone showed up just once. The gene calls are TRBV27 and TRBJ2-7; D remains unclear. This CDR3 comprises 13 residues. Germline V CDR1 and CDR2: MNHEY, SMNVEV (reference sequence). V gave up 5 bases and J gave up 4 bases, with 12 bases separating them. The CDR3 DNA sequence: TGTGCCAGCAGTCCCCTGACAAGATACGAGCAGTACTTC. It codes for CASSPLTRYEQYF.

V usage is TRBV6-5 and J usage is TRBJ1-1, with 9 bases lining up with TRBD1. The V gene end was trimmed by 6 bases and the J gene end by 4 bases; junction bases not matched to a gene: 3. Germline CDR1 MNHEY, CDR2 SVGAGI. The CDR3 length is 13 residues. CDR3 bases: TGTGCCAGCAGGACAGGGGGAAGCACTGAAGCTTTCTTT. This sequence encodes CASRTGGSTEAFF.

A single count supports this clone. The J gene is TRBJ2-1, the V gene TRBV27; D might be TRBD2 (5 bases). The germline V and J ends were trimmed by 5 bases and 8 bases, with 19 bases remaining between them. The CDR3 is 15 residues long. Germline-derived CDR1 and CDR2 are MNHEY and SMNVEV (reference sequence). The CDR3 nucleotides read TGTGCCAGCAGTCCTACTACCCGGGTCGGGGATGAGCAGTTCTTC. Translating it yields CASSPTTRVGDEQFF.

This sequence joins TRBV7-2 and TRBJ1-2; 7 positions agree with TRBD1. The J segment lost 8 bases and the V segment lost 2 bases, leaving 14 bases of the junction unmatched. Germline V gives CDR1 SGHTA, CDR2 FQGNSA. The CDR3 loop spans 16 amino acids. DNA for the CDR3: TGTGCCAGCAGCTTACAAAGACAATTGACAGGGTTCGGCTACACCTTC. It yields the protein CASSLQRQLTGFGYTF. The variable domain in full, with the rest retrieved from reference TRBV7-2 and TRBJ1-2, is GAGVSQSPSNKVTEKGKDVELRCDPISGHTALYWYRQSLGQGLEFLIYFQGNSAPDKSGLPSDRFSAERTGGSVSTLTIQRTQQEDSAVYLCASSLQRQLTGFGYTFGSGTRLTVV.

This chain uses TRBV11-2 with TRBJ2-1; 13 bases are a match to TRBD2. Trimming at V came to 2 bases and at J to 3 bases, leaving 1 base not matched to a gene. This CDR3 region has 16 residues. Germline assignment: CDR1 SGHAT and CDR2 FQNNGV. CDR3 residues: CASSLRTSGGYNEQFF. For the CDR3, the DNA is TGTGCCAGCAGCTTAAGGACTAGCGGGGGCTACAATGAGCAGTTCTTC. The whole variable domain, filled in from reference TRBV11-2 and TRBJ2-1, reads EAGVAQSPRYKIIEKRQSVAFWCNPISGHATLYWYQQILGQGPKLLIQFQNNGVVDDSQLPKDRFSAERLKGVDSTLKIQPAKLEDSAVYLCASSLRTSGGYNEQFFGPGTRLTVL.

There are a few counts of this clone. The rearrangement links TRBV7-2 to TRBJ1-3; D unclear. Germline lookup yields CDR1 SGHTA and CDR2 FQGNSA. V lost 6 bases and J lost 1, with 10 bases in between. This CDR3 spans 14 amino acids. In DNA, the CDR3 is TGTGCCAGCAGTCTAGAGAGGTCTGGAAACACCATATATTTT. Translating gives CASSLERSGNTIYF.

This clone was seen a few times. This chain connects TRBV4-3 to TRBJ2-3; D possibly corresponds to TRBD1 (6 bases). CDR1 is LGHNA, CDR2 YSLEER, per germline. The ends were cut back, 1 base at V and 0 bases at J, with 11 bases in the middle. There are 16 residues in the CDR3. The CDR3 DNA is TGCGCCAGCAGCCAAGCCGACAGGCTCAGCACAGATACGCAGTATTTT. Translating it yields CASSQADRLSTDTQYF.

V gene TRBV27 combines with J gene TRBJ2-7, with D unresolved. The CDR3 sequence is 14 residues long. Germline loops: CDR1 MNHEY, CDR2 SMNVEV (reference sequence). Trimming stripped 1 base from V and 6 bases from J, with 13 bases between. The CDR3 nucleotides read TGTGCCAGCAGTTTATTAACCGGGTCTGCCGAGCAGTACTTC. It codes for CASSLLTGSAEQYF.

A few counts support this clone. This chain's CDR3 is CASRHQGIPTDTEAFF. CDR3 coding DNA: TGTGCCAGCAGACACCAGGGCATTCCCACGGACACTGAAGCTTTCTTT. V and J are TRBV6-6 and TRBJ1-1; D perhaps matches TRBD1 (5 bases). Trimming took off 6 bases at V and 3 bases at J, with 20 bases between the two ends. The germline gives CDR1 MNHNY, CDR2 SVGAGI (reference sequence). This CDR3 contains 16 residues.

This clone was recorded a few times. This chain links TRBV30 with TRBJ1-4; possibly TRBD1 for D (5 bases). Germline loops: CDR1 GTSNPN, CDR2 SVGIG (reference sequence). There are 16 residues in the CDR3. Deletions cut 2 bases from V and 7 bases from J, with 20 bases between. The CDR3: CAWSQFVGQGGEKLFF. The CDR3 DNA sequence: TGTGCCTGGAGTCAGTTCGTAGGGCAGGGTGGTGAAAAACTGTTTTTT. Based on the CDR3 plus reference TRBV30 and TRBJ1-4, the full variable domain is SQTIHQWPATLVQPVGSPLSLECTVEGTSNPNLYWYRQAAGRGLQLLFYSVGIGQISSEVPQNLSASRPQDRQFILSSKKLLLSDSGFYLCAWSQFVGQGGEKLFFGSGTQLSVL.

The rearrangement links TRBV27 to TRBJ2-1; the match to TRBD1 covers 7 bases. Germline-derived CDR1 and CDR2 are MNHEY and SMNVEV (reference sequence). CDR3 length: 15 residues. The ends lost 8 bases at V and 2 bases at J; junction bases unmatched: 9. CDR3 sequence reads: CASGNRGPPYNEQFF. CDR3 sequence (DNA): TGTGCCAGCGGAAACAGGGGACCCCCCTACAATGAGCAGTTCTTC.